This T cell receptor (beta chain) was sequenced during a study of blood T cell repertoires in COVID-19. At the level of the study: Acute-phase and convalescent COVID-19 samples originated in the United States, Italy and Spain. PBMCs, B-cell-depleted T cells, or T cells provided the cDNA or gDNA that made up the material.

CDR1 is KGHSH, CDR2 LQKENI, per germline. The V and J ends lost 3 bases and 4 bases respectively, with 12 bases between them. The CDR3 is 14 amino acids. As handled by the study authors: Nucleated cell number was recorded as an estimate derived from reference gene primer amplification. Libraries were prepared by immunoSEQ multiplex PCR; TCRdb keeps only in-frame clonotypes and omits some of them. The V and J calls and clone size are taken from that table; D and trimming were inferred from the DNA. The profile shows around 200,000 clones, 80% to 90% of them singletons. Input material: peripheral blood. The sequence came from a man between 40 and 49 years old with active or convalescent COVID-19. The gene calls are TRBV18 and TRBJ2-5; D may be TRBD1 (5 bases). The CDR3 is CASSPASGRETQYF. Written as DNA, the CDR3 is TGTGCCAGCTCACCCGCCTCAGGGCGAGAGACCCAGTACTTC.